A selection of T cell receptor beta chains follows, all from one sample in a study of blood T cell repertoires in COVID-19. TCRdb keeps only in-frame clones here, not all; method: immunoSEQ multiplex PCR. The sample records about 480,000 clones, roughly 88% being singletons. Material: PBMCs or T cells enriched from blood (not recorded which). These receptors were obtained from a woman in her 40s who had recovered from COVID-19. CDR3s include the opening cysteine and the closing phenylalanine or tryptophan. A D gene is named only where the DNA matches it firmly. Only part of the rows carry a size: once, few, many, or a class if the clone is expanded.

TRBJ2-7 | TRBV4-1 | few | . | CASSQAGQGHYEQYF | TGCGCCAGCAGCCAAGCTGGGCAGGGGCACTACGAGCAGTACTTC
TRBJ2-1 | TRBV7-2 | . | . | CASSLYPEGQFF | TGTGCCAGCAGCTTGTACCCCGAGGGCCAGTTCTTC
TRBJ2-5 | TRBV11-3 | . | TRBD2 | CASSQGLAGVRGETQYF | TGTGCCAGCAGCCAAGGACTAGCGGGAGTCAGAGGAGAGACCCAGTACTTC
TRBJ2-3 | TRBV19 | once | . | CASSIEVRSTDTQYF | TGTGCCAGTAGTATCGAGGTACGGAGCACAGATACGCAGTATTTT
TRBJ1-1 | TRBV2 | . | . | CASSGEGTKSNF | TGTGCCAGCAGTGGGGAGGGGACCAAATCCAACTTT
TRBJ2-3 | TRBV27 | . | TRBD2 | CASSTRTSGVIINTDTQYF | TGTGCCAGCAGTACCCGAACTAGCGGGGTAATAATAAACACAGATACGCAGTATTTT
TRBJ1-1 | TRBV6-5 | . | . | CASRQGVRVTEAFF | TGTGCCAGCAGACAAGGAGTCAGGGTCACTGAAGCTTTCTTT
TRBJ2-1 | TRBV30 | . | . | CAWRLPHSDEQFF | TGTGCCTGGAGACTACCCCATAGCGATGAGCAGTTCTTC
TRBJ2-5 | TRBV24-1 | . | . | CATMGHRQETQYF | TGTGCCACCATGGGGCACAGGCAAGAGACCCAGTACTTC
TRBJ1-2 | TRBV19 | . | TRBD1 | CASRTGQGASYGYTF | TGTGCCAGTAGAACGGGACAGGGGGCGTCGTATGGCTACACCTTC
TRBJ2-7 | TRBV13 | . | . | CASSFYSSYEQYF | TGTGCCAGCAGCTTCTATAGCTCCTACGAGCAGTACTTC
TRBJ2-7 | TRBV6-1 | . | TRBD2 | CASSEIFTSASYEQYF | TGTGCCAGCAGTGAAATTTTTACTAGCGCTTCCTACGAGCAGTACTTC
TRBJ1-2 | TRBV29-1 | once | TRBD1 | CSVRTGGRYNYGYTF | TGCAGCGTCCGGACAGGGGGCCGATACAACTATGGCTACACCTTC
TRBJ2-7 | TRBV7-2 | . | TRBD2 | CASSLTGGVYEQYF | TGTGCCAGCAGCTTAACGGGAGGCGTCTACGAGCAGTACTTC
TRBJ1-1 | TRBV7-9 | . | . | CASSQGQAEAFF | TGTGCCAGCTCGCAGGGTCAAGCTGAAGCTTTCTTT
TRBJ1-1 | TRBV20-1 | . | . | CSAREDSEAFF | TGCAGTGCTAGAGAGGACAGTGAAGCTTTCTTT
TRBJ2-7 | TRBV19 | once | TRBD2 | CASSTLAGSSYEQYF | TGTGCCAGTAGTACATTAGCGGGGAGCTCCTACGAGCAGTACTTC
TRBJ1-2 | TRBV27 | . | . | CASSPSTGSVYGYTF | TGTGCCAGCAGTCCGTCGACGGGTTCAGTCTATGGCTACACCTTC
TRBJ2-7 | TRBV19 | . | TRBD1 | CASSKGQGATYEQYF | TGTGCCAGTAGTAAAGGACAGGGAGCTACCTACGAGCAGTACTTC
TRBJ2-7 | TRBV7-9 | . | TRBD2 | CASSPRTSGFPTRAYEQYF | TGTGCCAGCAGCCCTCGGACTAGCGGGTTCCCCACGCGAGCCTACGAGCAGTACTTC
TRBJ2-3 | TRBV19 | few | TRBD2 | CASSTTSGSVTDTQYF | TGTGCCAGTAGTACCACTAGCGGGAGTGTCACAGATACGCAGTATTTT
TRBJ1-1 | TRBV11-3 | . | . | CASMETGPHEAFF | TGTGCCAGCATGGAGACAGGACCTCATGAAGCTTTCTTT
TRBJ1-2 | TRBV20-1 | few | . | CSASPLNYGYTF | TGCAGTGCTAGTCCACTTAACTATGGCTACACCTTC
TRBJ2-6 | TRBV30 | . | . | CAWDPPFYNFSGANVLTF | TGTGCCTGGGACCCCCCATTCTATAACTTCTCTGGGGCCAACGTCCTGACTTTC
TRBJ2-5 | TRBV5-4 | . | TRBD2 | CASSYSSGTRETQYF | TGTGCCAGCAGCTACTCTAGCGGGACACGAGAGACCCAGTACTTC
TRBJ1-5 | TRBV6-5 | few | . | CASSPGGRQPQHF | TGTGCCAGCAGCCCCGGAGGGAGACAGCCCCAGCATTTT
TRBJ1-4 | TRBV7-9 | . | TRBD1 | CASSHRGEGEKLFF | TGTGCCAGCAGCCACAGGGGGGAAGGGGAAAAACTGTTTTTT
TRBJ2-7 | TRBV27 | few | . | CASSFDRTYEQYF | TGTGCCAGCAGTTTTGACAGAACCTACGAGCAGTACTTC
TRBJ2-1 | TRBV6-1 | . | TRBD2 | CASSELGGVDEQFF | TGTGCCAGCAGTGAACTGGGAGGGGTAGATGAGCAGTTCTTC
TRBJ2-5 | TRBV12-3/TRBV12-4 | . | . | CASSREKTQYF | TGTGCCAGCAGCAGGGAAAAGACCCAGTACTTC
TRBJ2-7 | TRBV7-8 | . | . | CASRGTFSYEQYF | TGTGCCAGCAGGGGGACTTTCTCCTACGAGCAGTACTTC
TRBJ2-1 | TRBV18 | . | TRBD2 | CASSPPPGGSYNEQFF | TGTGCCAGCTCACCACCCCCGGGGGGCTCCTACAATGAGCAGTTCTTC
TRBJ2-5 | TRBV7-8 | . | TRBD1 | CASSIRQGRGETQYF | TGTGCCAGCAGCATCCGACAGGGACGGGGAGAGACCCAGTACTTC
TRBJ2-2 | TRBV10-3 | . | TRBD2 | CAIRGGTGELFF | TGTGCCATCAGGGGAGGGACCGGGGAGCTGTTTTTT
TRBJ2-1 | TRBV5-1 | . | . | CASSLEEAANNEQFF | TGCGCCAGCAGCTTGGAAGAAGCGGCTAACAATGAGCAGTTCTTC
TRBJ2-3 | TRBV6-5 | . | TRBD2 | CASALAGPTDTQYF | TGTGCCAGCGCGCTAGCGGGGCCCACAGATACGCAGTATTTT
TRBJ2-7 | TRBV29-1 | . | TRBD1 | CSVAWRQGYDEQYF | TGCAGCGTTGCCTGGCGACAGGGTTATGACGAGCAGTACTTC
TRBJ1-5 | TRBV19 | . | . | CAISPANRQPQHF | TGTGCCATCTCCCCTGCAAACAGACAGCCCCAGCATTTT
TRBJ1-2 | TRBV10-2 | once | TRBD1 | CASGMTGGNYGYTF | TGCGCCAGCGGGATGACAGGGGGGAACTATGGCTACACCTTC
TRBJ2-7 | TRBV5-4 | . | . | CASSLLQGEQYF | TGTGCCAGCAGCCTACTTCAGGGCGAGCAGTACTTC
TRBJ1-2 | TRBV7-8 | . | . | CASSLSARGNYGYTF | TGTGCCAGCAGCTTATCGGCCAGGGGTAACTATGGCTACACCTTC
TRBJ2-7 | TRBV29-1 | . | TRBD2 | CSVEGTSGRAGYEQYF | TGCAGCGTTGAGGGGACTAGCGGGAGGGCTGGGTACGAGCAGTACTTC
TRBJ1-2 | TRBV4-1 | . | TRBD1 | CASSQWGTATYGYTF | TGCGCCAGCAGCCAATGGGGGACAGCAACCTATGGCTACACCTTC
TRBJ2-5 | TRBV7-2 | . | . | CASSPSGETQYF | TGTGCCAGCAGCCCCTCCGGAGAGACCCAGTACTTC
TRBJ1-2 | TRBV9 | . | TRBD1 | CASSAGQGSGYTF | TGTGCCAGCAGCGCGGGACAGGGGAGCGGCTACACCTTC
TRBJ1-2 | TRBV7-9 | once | . | CASSPRLLNYGYTF | TGTGCCAGCAGCCCAAGACTCCTAAACTATGGCTACACCTTC
TRBJ1-5 | TRBV27 | . | TRBD1 | CATHRQGSNQPQHF | TGTGCCACCCATAGACAGGGAAGCAATCAGCCCCAGCATTTT
TRBJ1-2 | TRBV19 | . | TRBD1 | CASTAGGFGYTF | TGTGCCAGTACGGCAGGGGGCTTTGGCTACACCTTC
TRBJ2-5 | TRBV5-1 | . | . | CASSLNGNLGETQYF | TGCGCCAGCAGCTTGAACGGGAACTTAGGAGAGACCCAGTACTTC
TRBJ1-4 | TRBV4-3 | . | . | CASSQATGHNEKLFF | TGCGCCAGCAGCCAAGCGACAGGTCATAATGAAAAACTGTTTTTT
TRBJ1-1 | TRBV28 | . | . | CASSRQFEAFF | TGTGCCAGCAGTAGACAGTTTGAAGCTTTCTTT